This is a list of T cell receptor beta chains from one sample in a study of T cells after yellow fever vaccination. TCRdb reanalysed the 5' RACE reads using MiXCR and keeps one entry per CDR3 protein. The profile covers some 120,000 distinct CDR3 sequences, with under 8% appearing a single time and approximately 2.7% taken by the ten largest. The sample was CD4+ T cells sorted from PBMCs, taken 10 days after the first yellow fever vaccination. The receptors stem from a man aged 18 to 30 who received the YFV17D yellow fever vaccine. Each CDR3 is given with its conserved first and last residue. D genes are given only for firm matches. The size entry is marked missing in some rows and otherwise reads once, few, many or a size class.

d_gene,j_gene,v_gene,abundance,CDR3nt,CDR3aa
NA,TRBJ1-1,TRBV20-1,many,TGCAGTGCTGCCGCTGATGGGGGGACTGAAGCTTTCTTT,CSAAADGGTEAFF
NA,TRBJ2-1,TRBV2,many,TGTGCCAGCAGTGTGGGCAGGTACAATGAGCAGTTCTTC,CASSVGRYNEQFF
NA,TRBJ2-1,TRBV20-1,many,TGCAGTGCTTCGACCTCAGCCGATGAGCAGTTCTTC,CSASTSADEQFF
NA,TRBJ2-3,TRBV20-1,many,TGCAGTGCTAGTTCGGGCTCCGATACGCAGTATTTT,CSASSGSDTQYF
NA,TRBJ1-2,TRBV10-3,NA,TGTGCCATCAGTGCAATGGAGGGAGCCTATGGCTACACCTTC,CAISAMEGAYGYTF
NA,TRBJ2-3,TRBV7-3,many,TGTGCCAGCAGCTTAGGGTCGGCTAGCAGAAGCACAGATACGCAGTATTTT,CASSLGSASRSTDTQYF
TRBD1,TRBJ1-1,TRBV7-9,many,TGTGCCAGCAGCTTACGACAGGGGTCGGACACTGAAGCTTTCTTT,CASSLRQGSDTEAFF
NA,TRBJ1-3,TRBV15,many,TGTGCCACCAGCCTGGCGGGCTCTGGAAACACCATATATTTT,CATSLAGSGNTIYF
TRBD1,TRBJ2-1,TRBV12-3/TRBV12-4,many,TGTGCCAGCAGTTTAATGACGACAGGGGATGAGCAGTTCTTC,CASSLMTTGDEQFF
NA,TRBJ2-3,TRBV18,many,TGTGCCAGCTCACTATACTTCAGATCAGATACGCAGTATTTT,CASSLYFRSDTQYF
NA,TRBJ2-1,TRBV7-3,many,TGTGCCAGCAGCTTACAATGGGGGGCGCAGTTCTTC,CASSLQWGAQFF
TRBD2,TRBJ2-5,TRBV7-7,many,TGTGCTAGCAGCACCGGGGGGTCCCAAGAGACCCAGTACTTC,CASSTGGSQETQYF
TRBD2,TRBJ2-6,TRBV7-2,NA,TGTGCCACCGGCGGGGGAGCTGGGGCCAACGTCCTGACTTTC,CATGGGAGANVLTF
NA,TRBJ2-1,TRBV12-3/TRBV12-4,few,TGTGCCAGCAGCCCCAGAGGGGATGCTCGGAATGAGCAGTTCTTC,CASSPRGDARNEQFF
NA,TRBJ1-2,TRBV5-5,NA,TGTGCCAGCAGCTTGGGGCGGTCCCGAGGCTATGGCTACACCTTC,CASSLGRSRGYGYTF
TRBD1,TRBJ2-2,TRBV3-1,many,TGTGCCAGCAGCCCCAGGGGGCCAGGGACCGGGGAGCTGTTTTTT,CASSPRGPGTGELFF
NA,TRBJ1-2,TRBV5-1,many,TGCGCCAGCAGCTTGGGGTTTCCGATAACCTATGGCTACACCTTC,CASSLGFPITYGYTF
NA,TRBJ1-1,TRBV28,many,TGTGCCAGCGGCCGTTGGACTGAAGCTTTCTTT,CASGRWTEAFF
NA,TRBJ2-1,TRBV6-5,many,TGTGCCAGCAGTCCCTCAGCTAGGGAACAGTTCTTC,CASSPSAREQFF
NA,TRBJ2-5,TRBV6-2/TRBV6-3,many,TGTGCCAGCAGTTATATGGGGTTCGAGACCCAGTACTTC,CASSYMGFETQYF
NA,TRBJ2-7,TRBV5-1,many,TGCGCCAGCAGGGTCCGAGGGGATATGGACGAGCAGTACTTC,CASRVRGDMDEQYF
NA,TRBJ1-1,TRBV9,NA,TGTGCCAGCAGCGTACGTGGGCAGAACACTGAAGCTTTCTTT,CASSVRGQNTEAFF
NA,TRBJ2-5,TRBV5-1,many,TGCGCCAGCAGCCCTACAACAGGTCAAGAGACCCAGTACTTC,CASSPTTGQETQYF
NA,TRBJ2-3,TRBV19,many,TGTGCCAGTAGTCCCCGACAGCCAGATACGCAGTATTTT,CASSPRQPDTQYF
TRBD1,TRBJ1-2,TRBV6-1,many,TGTGCCAGCTCTGAACAGGGGGCATACTATGGCTACACCTTC,CASSEQGAYYGYTF
NA,TRBJ2-1,TRBV2,many,TGTGCCAGCACTGGAGGGGTGGTACTCGATGAGCAGTTCTTC,CASTGGVVLDEQFF
TRBD1,TRBJ2-3,TRBV5-4,many,TGTGCCAGCAGCTCGGGACAGGGGTTTGCTAAGGCGCAGTATTTT,CASSSGQGFAKAQYF
TRBD2,TRBJ2-5,TRBV7-8,many,TGTGCCAGCACCCTTTTAGGTGGGACTACAGAAACCCAGTACTTC,CASTLLGGTTETQYF
NA,TRBJ1-1,TRBV5-8,many,TGTGCCAGCAGCGTGGGGGTCAACACTGAAGCTTTCTTT,CASSVGVNTEAFF
NA,TRBJ2-7,TRBV18,many,TGTGCCAGCTCACCCCCGAGCTCCTACGAGCAGTACTTC,CASSPPSSYEQYF
TRBD2,TRBJ2-2,TRBV6-5,many,TGTGCCAGCAGACCGACTAGCGGAGTAACCGGGGAGCTGTTTTTT,CASRPTSGVTGELFF
NA,TRBJ1-1,TRBV10-3,many,TGTGCCATCAGTGAAAATAATTTGAACACTGAAGCTTTCTTT,CAISENNLNTEAFF
NA,TRBJ2-2,TRBV7-2,many,TGTGCCAGCAGGCCCCCACTAGCTGACACCGGGGAGCTGTTTTTT,CASRPPLADTGELFF
NA,TRBJ2-5,TRBV5-1,NA,TGCGCCAGCAGCTTGCATATACCGAACCAAGAGACCCAGTACTTC,CASSLHIPNQETQYF
NA,TRBJ1-2,TRBV18,few,TGTGCCAGCTCCCCAGGACCCACCCTCTATGGCTACACCTTC,CASSPGPTLYGYTF
TRBD2,TRBJ2-5,TRBV2,many,TGTGCCAGCAGTGAGGCTAGCGGGGGGGCGGAGACCCAGTACTTC,CASSEASGGAETQYF
TRBD1,TRBJ2-3,TRBV18,many,TGTGCCAGCTCACCGGGGACAGCCACAGATACGCAGTATTTT,CASSPGTATDTQYF
NA,TRBJ2-2,TRBV12-3/TRBV12-4,many,TGTGCCAGCAGTCCCCTGTGGGGGCGGGTAAATACCGGGGAGCTGTTTTTT,CASSPLWGRVNTGELFF
NA,TRBJ2-1,TRBV20-1,many,TGCAGTGCTAGAGATCTGGACTATTCTGGTGAGATCAGTGAGCAGTTCTTC,CSARDLDYSGEISEQFF
TRBD1,TRBJ2-6,TRBV4-3,few,TGCGCCAGCAGCCAAGGCCCGGACAGGTTTCCCTCTGGGGCCAACGTCCTGACTTTC,CASSQGPDRFPSGANVLTF
NA,TRBJ2-3,TRBV20-1,many,TGCAGTGCGAGGGTACTTAACACAGATACGCAGTATTTT,CSARVLNTDTQYF
NA,TRBJ2-3,TRBV7-9,many,TGTGCCAGCAGCCGTTTATTGCCAGATACGCAGTATTTT,CASSRLLPDTQYF
TRBD2,TRBJ2-6,TRBV5-4,many,TGTGCCAGCAGTCGGACTAGCGGGGGGGACAACGTCCTGACTTTC,CASSRTSGGDNVLTF
TRBD2,TRBJ2-3,TRBV7-2,many,TGTGCCAGCAGCCTCAGCGGGGGACTCACAGATACGCAGTATTTT,CASSLSGGLTDTQYF
TRBD2,TRBJ2-3,TRBV20-1,many,TGCAGTGCTAGACTAGCGGGGGTCACAGATACGCAGTATTTT,CSARLAGVTDTQYF
NA,TRBJ2-7,TRBV6-5,many,TGTGCCAGCAGTTCCGGGCAGGTGACCAACTACGAGCAGTACTTC,CASSSGQVTNYEQYF
TRBD1,TRBJ2-1,TRBV7-3,NA,TGTGCCAGCAGCTTAAGGACAGGTAGCTCCTACAATGAGCAGTTCTTC,CASSLRTGSSYNEQFF
NA,TRBJ1-2,TRBV9,many,TGTGCCAGCAGCGTAGGTTGGACGGATGGCTACACCTTC,CASSVGWTDGYTF
TRBD1,TRBJ1-6,TRBV6-5,many,TGTGCCAGCAGCCAGGGACAGGCAGGTTCACCCCTCCACTTT,CASSQGQAGSPLHF
NA,TRBJ1-5,TRBV30,many,TGTGCCTGGAGTGTACGGGGCAATCAGCCCCAGCATTTT,CAWSVRGNQPQHF
TRBD1,TRBJ2-3,TRBV4-2,many,TGTGCCAGCAGCCAGGGACCAGGGGGCGATACGCAGTATTTT,CASSQGPGGDTQYF
NA,TRBJ2-6,TRBV5-1,NA,TGCGCCAGCAGCTTGTCAGTGGGGGGGCCTGGGGCCAACGTCCTGACTTTC,CASSLSVGGPGANVLTF
NA,TRBJ2-5,TRBV5-1,many,TGCGCCAGCAGCTGGGGGGGCCCAGCGGAGACCCAGTACTTC,CASSWGGPAETQYF
TRBD2,TRBJ2-1,TRBV7-9,many,TGTGCCAGCAGCTTATTCGCGGGGGCCTACAATGAGCAGTTCTTC,CASSLFAGAYNEQFF